This TCR beta chain is from a study of T-cell reconstitution after alpha-beta-depleted transplantation in children. Study results and limitations: Fresh T-cell production supplied most of the T-cell counts and diversity seen one year after transplant. As was reported, about two months after transplant, alpha-beta T cells came from several hundred expanded graft clones.

This CDR3 region has 14 residues. Comment on this clonotype: Its antigen is still unknown.

The TCRbeta library was prepared with unique molecular identifiers. TCRdb processed the PCR reads anew with MiXCR; each CDR3 protein has one entry. The sample includes a few hundred thousand distinct CDR3 sequences, about an eighth of them seen just once. This clonotype was sampled from a male patient younger than 18 who had a stem cell transplant for acute myeloid leukemia, so the T cells may come from the graft donor. The material sequenced was PBMCs, mostly from graft donor cells, taken 360 days after TCRalphabeta/CD19-depleted stem cell transplant. The chain is built from TRBV21-1 and TRBJ2-4; the tabulated D call, TRBD1, remains unverified against the DNA. TRBV21-1 is flagged as a pseudogene. The CDR3 DNA reads as TGTGCCAGCAGCCCCCCGGACAGGAAGAACATTCAGTACTTC. This sequence encodes CASSPPDRKNIQYF.